This T cell receptor beta chain was recovered during a study of shared clonotypes between healthy human individuals. Study results and limitations: Sequencing depth was predicted to influence how clonotypes are shared among donors.

Comment on this clone: Its antigen is unidentified.

The CDR3 covers 13 residues. CDR1 is MNHNS and CDR2 is SASEGT in the germline V gene. The J segment lost 4 bases and the V segment lost 6 bases, leaving 3 bases of the junction unmatched. Every one of the donors was a Caucasian adult that lived in Nashville, Tennessee. Naive CD4+ cells were CD45RA-selected; the remaining cells were memory. Clones were read by immunoSEQ multiplex PCR, and TCRdb kept only the in-frame ones, dropping some. The sample has 1.5 million to 1.9 million clones, approximately 98% seen once. Sequenced sample: naive CD4+ T cells sorted from blood. As for subset: CD45RA+ positively selected. The TCR sequence derives from a man aged 30 to 45 in good health. The chain is built from TRBV6-1 and TRBJ2-5; 9 positions agree with TRBD1. The CDR3 coding sequence is TGTGCCAGCAGGGGGACAGGGACAGAGACCCAGTACTTC. Its protein is CASRGTGTETQYF.